This entry features one TCR beta chain sequence. Its antigen is not known. Other DNA sequences within the sample encode an identical CDR3. This record belongs to a study of shared clonotypes between healthy human individuals. Study-wide points: Several donors held approximately 5% of naive CD4 clonotypes in common. Generation probability values for non-shared clonotypes were lower than those for clonotypes shared by all four donors. Naive subsets generally exceeded memory subsets in estimated richness.

Each subset's genomic DNA was split evenly across several immunoSEQ plates. Data came from immunoSEQ multiplex PCR; TCRdb stores just in-frame clones and leaves some out. The table records some 2 million clones, roughly 94% of them present only once. The naive CD8 subset, CD45RO-negative cells positively selected for CCR7, excluded terminally differentiated effector memory CD45RA+ cells. V dropped 2 bases and J dropped 2 bases, with 8 bases sitting between them. This CDR3 is 13 amino acids long. CDR1 and CDR2 from the germline V gene are SGHRS and YFSETQ. The sample was naive CD8+ T cells sorted from blood. The chain joins TRBV5-1 to TRBJ2-7; D remains ambiguous. The TCR comes from a man between 18 and 35 years old in good health. The CDR3: CASSFGLAYEQYF. As DNA, the CDR3 is TGCGCCAGCAGCTTCGGGCTCGCCTACGAGCAGTACTTC.